The T cell receptor beta chain described here comes from a study of T-cell reconstitution after alpha-beta-depleted transplantation in children. V lost 2 bases and J 7 bases, leaving 17 bases between the germline ends. Germline V gives CDR1 LGHNA, CDR2 YSLEER. The CDR3 sequence is 15 residues long. With respect to this clonotype: Its antigen is undetermined.

Researchers prepared the TCRbeta library using unique molecular identifiers, the study reports. A single record per CDR3 protein comes from TCRdb applying MiXCR to the PCR reads. The sample contains around 600,000 distinct CDR3 sequences, 23% of which appear only once. Findings and limits, study-wide: Elevated TCRbeta diversity at day 60 was traced, in some patients, to surviving recipient T cells and thymic progenitors. Counts and diversity of T cells one year after transplant came mostly from newly produced T cells.

Sequenced material: PBMCs, mostly from graft donor cells, taken 360 days after TCRalphabeta/CD19-depleted stem cell transplant. The clonotype comes from a boy under two years old who had a stem cell transplant for acute myeloid leukemia, so the T cells may come from the graft donor. The gene calls are TRBV4-3 and TRBJ1-1; D gene ambiguous. CDR3 sequence: CASSQPGESLYEAFF. As DNA, the CDR3 is TGCGCCAGCAGCCAACCTGGGGAGTCCCTATATGAAGCTTTCTTT.